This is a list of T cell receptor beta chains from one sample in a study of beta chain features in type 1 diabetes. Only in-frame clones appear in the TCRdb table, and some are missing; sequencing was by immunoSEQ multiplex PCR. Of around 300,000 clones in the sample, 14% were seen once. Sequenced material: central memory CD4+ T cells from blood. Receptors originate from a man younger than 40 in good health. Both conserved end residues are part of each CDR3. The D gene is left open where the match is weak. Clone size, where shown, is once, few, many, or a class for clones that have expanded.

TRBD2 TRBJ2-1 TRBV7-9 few TGTGCCAGCAGCTCACTAGCGGGCCGCTACAATGAGCAGTTCTTC CASSSLAGRYNEQFF
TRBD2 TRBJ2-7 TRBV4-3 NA TGCGCCAGCAGCCAAGTGGGTCCCCCGGCTAGCGGGGGGCTGGGCGAGCAGTACTTC CASSQVGPPASGGLGEQYF
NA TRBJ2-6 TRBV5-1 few TGCGCCAGCAGCTTGGGAGGAAGGAGCTCTGGGGCCAACGTCCTGACTTTC CASSLGGRSSGANVLTF
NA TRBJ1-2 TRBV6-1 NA TGTGCCAGCAGTGAATTGGTTGGGGGATCCTATGGCTACACCTTC CASSELVGGSYGYTF
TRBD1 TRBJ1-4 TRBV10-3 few TGTGCCATCAGTGAGGGACAGGGGGCTGAAAAACTGTTTTTT CAISEGQGAEKLFF
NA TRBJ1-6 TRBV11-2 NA TGTGCCAGCAGCTTAGTGCTAGTGTCCTATAATTCACCCCTCCACTTT CASSLVLVSYNSPLHF
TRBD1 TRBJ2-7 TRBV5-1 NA TGCGCCAGCAGCCAGAGGACAGGGGGTTCCTACGAGCAGTACTTC CASSQRTGGSYEQYF
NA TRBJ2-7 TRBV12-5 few TGTGCTAGTGGTGGAGGACAGTTCTACGAGCAGTACTTC CASGGGQFYEQYF
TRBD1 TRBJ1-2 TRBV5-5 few TGTGCCAGCAGCATGAGGACAGGGGGCAGGGTTTATGGCTACACCTTC CASSMRTGGRVYGYTF
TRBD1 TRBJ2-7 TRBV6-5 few TGTGCCAGCAGTCTCGGACAGGGCTCCTACGAGCAGTACTTC CASSLGQGSYEQYF
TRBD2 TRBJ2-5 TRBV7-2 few TGTGCCAGCGCAGTGGGCGGGGGGGCAGAGACCCAGTACTTC CASAVGGGAETQYF
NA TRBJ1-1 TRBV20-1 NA TGCAGTGCTTGGATGAACACTGAAGCTTTCTTT CSAWMNTEAFF